The next 32 T cell receptor beta chains were all read from a single sample in a study of T cell changes during pregnancy in multiple sclerosis. TCRdb's table, derived via immunoSEQ multiplex PCR, lists solely in-frame clones and lacks some. This table has tens of thousands of clones, 91% appearing once. The sequencing here drew on CD4+ T cells from peripheral blood mononuclear cells, taken in the third trimester of pregnancy. The source is a female donor in good health, enrolled as a control in a pregnancy study.

This clone has a handful of counts. The V call is TRBV6-5, the J call TRBJ1-2; D is perhaps TRBD1 (6 bases). The CDR3 has 12 residues. Trimming took 6 bases from V and 8 from J, leaving 13 bases between them. Germline CDR1 MNHEY, CDR2 SVGAGI. The DNA of the CDR3 is TGTGCCAGCAGCCAGAACAGGGAAGGCTACACCTTC. It codes for CASSQNREGYTF.

The chain carries TRBV6-5 and TRBJ2-1; 8 bases fit TRBD2. Per the germline V gene, CDR1 is MNHEY and CDR2 is SVGAGI. V gave up 8 bases and J gave up 1 base; unmatched junction bases: 4. The CDR3 covers 14 residues. CDR3 residues: CASRGGLSYNEQFF. The CDR3 DNA is TGTGCCAGCCGGGGGGGATTGTCCTACAATGAGCAGTTCTTC.

The V gene is TRBV11-2, the J gene TRBJ2-1; the match to TRBD2 covers 7 bases. Germline V gene data show CDR1 as SGHAT and CDR2 as FQNNGV. Unmatched junction bases numbered 6, after V lost 6 bases and J lost 1 base. This CDR3 is built from 15 residues. DNA for the CDR3: TGTGCCAGCAGTTGGGGGGGGAGTTCCTACAATGAGCAGTTCTTC. This encodes CASSWGGSSYNEQFF.

The chain joins TRBV19 to TRBJ2-6, with 7 bases fitting TRBD1. The CDR3 spans 19 residues. Losses at the gene ends were 6 bases for V and 4 bases for J; bases not matched to a gene: 18. CDR1 and CDR2 from the germline V gene are LNHDA and SQIVND (reference sequence). The CDR3 is CASRIFRDRGIAGANVLTF. CDR3 coding DNA: TGTGCCAGTAGAATATTCCGGGACAGAGGGATTGCCGGGGCCAACGTCCTGACTTTC.

The V and J genes are TRBV7-2 and TRBJ2-2; 8 bases are a match to TRBD1. Germline V lookup: CDR1 SGHTA, CDR2 FQGNSA. V lost 3 bases to trimming and J lost 6 bases; unmatched junction nucleotides: 9. The CDR3 has 16 amino acids. CDR3 sequence reads: CASSFVGTGFSGELFF. DNA of the CDR3: TGTGCCAGCAGCTTTGTCGGGACAGGTTTTTCCGGGGAGCTGTTTTTT. The full variable domain, with the rest looked up from reference TRBV7-2 and TRBJ2-2, is GAGVSQSPSNKVTEKGKDVELRCDPISGHTALYWYRQSLGQGLEFLIYFQGNSAPDKSGLPSDRFSAERTGGSVSTLTIQRTQQEDSAVYLCASSFVGTGFSGELFFGEGSRLTVL.

The chain couples TRBV11-2 to TRBJ2-3, with 7 bases matching TRBD2. V lost 0 bases and J lost 5; bases outside the gene matches: 11. CDR3 size: 17 residues. Germline V gene lookup returns CDR1 SGHAT and CDR2 FQNNGV. The CDR3 reads CASSLDPLAVRIDTQYF. The DNA for the CDR3 is TGTGCCAGCAGCTTAGATCCCCTAGCGGTAAGGATAGATACGCAGTATTTT.

This chain uses TRBV11-1 with TRBJ1-1; 11 positions agree with TRBD1. The J segment lost 5 bases and the V segment lost 3 bases, leaving 8 bases of the junction unmatched. The germline V gene encodes CDR1 SGHAT and CDR2 FQDESV (reference sequence). The CDR3 length is 16 residues. CDR3 sequence: CASSFRTGGLPTEAFF. The DNA for the CDR3 is TGTGCCAGCAGCTTCAGGACAGGGGGCCTCCCGACTGAAGCTTTCTTT.

The chain carries TRBV30 and TRBJ1-2, with D unresolved. From germline, CDR1 is GTSNPN and CDR2 SVGIG (reference sequence). Deletions cut 0 bases from V and 5 bases from J, with 10 bases between. The length of the CDR3 is 13 residues. The CDR3 DNA reads as TGTGCCTGGAGTGTTCAGACTGTATATGGCTACACCTTC. The encoded protein is CAWSVQTVYGYTF. The variable domain in full, with the rest retrieved from reference TRBV30 and TRBJ1-2, is SQTIHQWPATLVQPVGSPLSLECTVEGTSNPNLYWYRQAAGRGLQLLFYSVGIGQISSEVPQNLSASRPQDRQFILSSKKLLLSDSGFYLCAWSVQTVYGYTFGSGTRLTVV.

Only a few counts were recorded for this clone. This rearrangement joins TRBV19 to TRBJ1-1; 9 nucleotides line up with TRBD1. The trim removed 5 bases at V and 0 bases at J, leaving 4 bases unmatched. The length of the CDR3 is 15 residues. Germline loops: CDR1 LNHDA, CDR2 SQIVND (reference sequence). The CDR3 bases are TGTGCCAGTAGTCTACGGACAGGGGTGAACACTGAAGCTTTCTTT. Protein: CASSLRTGVNTEAFF.

Written as DNA, the CDR3 is TGTGCCTGGAGTGTACCCGGACAGAGAAGCGAGCAGTACTTC. This sequence encodes CAWSVPGQRSEQYF. The chain has TRBV30 and TRBJ2-7; perhaps TRBD1 as D (6 bases). Trimming took 0 bases from V and 6 from J, leaving 15 bases between them. Germline values: CDR1 GTSNPN, CDR2 SVGIG (reference sequence). There are 14 residues in the CDR3. Filled out from reference TRBV30 and TRBJ2-7, the complete variable domain reads SQTIHQWPATLVQPVGSPLSLECTVEGTSNPNLYWYRQAAGRGLQLLFYSVGIGQISSEVPQNLSASRPQDRQFILSSKKLLLSDSGFYLCAWSVPGQRSEQYFGPGTRLTVT.

The V gene is TRBV6-6, the J gene TRBJ2-3; 10 nucleotides line up with TRBD1. Unmatched junction bases numbered 7, after V lost 10 bases and J lost 3 bases. CDR3 length: 14 residues. The germline V gene has CDR1 MNHNY and CDR2 SVGAGI (reference sequence). As DNA, the CDR3 is TGTGCCACCGAGGGACAGGGGTTTACAGATACGCAGTATTTT. It encodes CATEGQGFTDTQYF.

The chain links TRBV2 to TRBJ1-5; D remains unclear. The CDR3 consists of 15 residues. The V gene's germline CDR1 is SNHLY and CDR2 FYNNEI. Trimming cost V 6 bases and J 0 bases, with 12 bases left between them. The CDR3 sequence: CASRKTDNSNQPQHF. CDR3 in DNA: TGTGCCAGCAGGAAAACCGACAATAGCAATCAGCCCCAGCATTTT. The full variable domain, in which reference TRBV2 and TRBJ1-5 provide the parts outside the CDR3, is EPEVTQTPSHQVTQMGQEVILRCVPISNHLYFYWYRQILGQKVEFLVSFYNNEISEKSEIFDDQFSVERPDGSNFTLKIRSTKLEDSAMYFCASRKTDNSNQPQHFGDGTRLSIL.

The rearrangement joins TRBV6-1 to TRBJ2-5; 12 bases map to TRBD2. From germline, CDR1 is MNHNS and CDR2 SASEGT. This CDR3 spans 16 amino acids. With 2 bases clipped from V and 5 bases from J, the junction kept 6 bases outside the gene matches. The CDR3 nucleotides are TGTGCCAGCAGTGAATCTAGCGGGGGGGCGCGGGAGACCCAGTACTTC. Encoded protein: CASSESSGGARETQYF.

This chain uses TRBV2 with TRBJ1-5; 7 nucleotides align to TRBD1. The ends lost 5 bases at V and 2 bases at J; junction bases unmatched: 6. In germline, CDR1 is SNHLY, CDR2 FYNNEI. CDR3 size: 15 residues. The chain's CDR3 is CASSRDSSGNQPQHF. Here the CDR3 DNA reads TGTGCCAGCAGTAGGGACAGCTCTGGCAATCAGCCCCAGCATTTT.

The chain couples TRBV5-6 to TRBJ2-1; tentatively, D is TRBD2 (5 bases). This CDR3 comprises 17 residues. Trimming shortened V by 2 bases and J by 1 base, and 16 bases separated the two germline ends. Germline CDR1 and CDR2: SGHDT and YYEEEE. This CDR3 is CASSFGLRGRSYNEQFF. DNA of the CDR3: TGTGCCAGCAGCTTCGGCCTCCGAGGGAGATCCTACAATGAGCAGTTCTTC.

This chain joins TRBV7-6 and TRBJ1-1; 7 bases line up with TRBD1. CDR1 and CDR2 from the germline V gene are SGHVS and FNYEAQ. The V gene end was trimmed by 1 base and the J gene end by 6 bases; junction bases not matched to a gene: 14. This CDR3 contains 17 residues. Here the CDR3 DNA reads TGTGCCAGCAGCTTAGTGGGGGCAGGGGGATTGACGCCTGAAGCTTTCTTT. Protein: CASSLVGAGGLTPEAFF.

The rearrangement uses TRBV12-2 and TRBJ2-3; TRBD2 was called by the table and not checked on the DNA. TRBV12-2 is designated a pseudogene. This CDR3 region has 17 residues. The CDR3 region has the DNA TGTGCAAGTCGCTTAGTTGCTAGTCGAAACTGTAGAGATACGCAGTATTTT. Translation gives CASRLVASRNCRDTQYF.

The gene calls are TRBV18 and TRBJ2-7, with 7 bases identical to TRBD1. The CDR3 runs to 15 residues. The germline V gene encodes CDR1 KGHSH and CDR2 LQKENI. Losses at the gene ends were 2 bases for V and 0 bases for J; bases not matched to a gene: 4. The chain's CDR3 is CASSPLGTDSYEQYF. CDR3 in DNA: TGTGCCAGCTCACCATTAGGGACAGACTCCTACGAGCAGTACTTC.

The chain couples TRBV27 to TRBJ2-2; no definite D call. Germline assignment: CDR1 MNHEY and CDR2 SMNVEV (reference sequence). Trimming pared 0 bases from V and 4 bases from J, leaving 9 bases between. The CDR3 covers 15 residues. The CDR3 DNA reads TGTGCCAGCAGTTTATCGGGCAGCTTCACCGGGGAGCTGTTTTTT. This encodes CASSLSGSFTGELFF.

The CDR3 protein is CAGETVGGGTDTQYF. The CDR3 DNA is TGTGCCGGCGAGACGGTAGGGGGGGGCACAGATACGCAGTATTTT. The chain couples TRBV7-3 to TRBJ2-3; perhaps TRBD2 as D (7 bases). The CDR3 length is 15 residues. Germline V lookup: CDR1 SGHTA, CDR2 FQGTGA. The ends were cut back, 11 bases at V and 1 base at J, with 19 bases in the middle.

Here the CDR3 DNA reads TGTGCCAGCAGTTACTCTTACAGGGTGGAATATGGCTACACCTTC. This codes for CASSYSYRVEYGYTF. J is TRBJ1-2 and V is TRBV6-5, with D perhaps TRBD1 (6 bases). This CDR3 is 15 amino acids long. Deletions cut 0 bases from V and 5 bases from J, with 13 bases between. CDR1 and CDR2 (germline): MNHEY, SVGAGI.

The J gene is TRBJ1-5, the V gene TRBV23-1, with 12 positions matching TRBD1. TRBV23-1 is given ORF status, its function remaining uncertain. This CDR3 is built from 18 residues. J was trimmed by 0 bases and V by 4 bases; bases with no gene match: 7. The CDR3 DNA reads TGCGCCAGCAGTCCGGGACAGGGGGCTCTTGATAGCAATCAGCCCCAGCATTTT. This translates into CASSPGQGALDSNQPQHF.

V is TRBV30 and J is TRBJ2-7, with D possibly matching TRBD2 (5 bases). V shed 3 bases and J shed 5 bases, with 11 bases lying between them. The CDR3 is 12 residues long. The germline V gene encodes CDR1 GTSNPN and CDR2 SVGIG (reference sequence). CDR3 DNA: TGTGCCTGGAGCGGGGTAAAGCACGAGCAGTACTTC. Amino acid sequence: CAWSGVKHEQYF. Using reference TRBV30 and TRBJ2-7 for the parts outside the CDR3, the full variable domain is SQTIHQWPATLVQPVGSPLSLECTVEGTSNPNLYWYRQAAGRGLQLLFYSVGIGQISSEVPQNLSASRPQDRQFILSSKKLLLSDSGFYLCAWSGVKHEQYFGPGTRLTVT.

The genes are TRBV11-3 and TRBJ2-3, with 7 positions matching TRBD2. Unmatched junction bases numbered 8, after V lost 6 bases and J lost 5 bases. The CDR3 extends over 14 amino acids. The germline gives CDR1 SGHNT, CDR2 YENEEA. This CDR3 reads CASSSRGDGDTQYF. The CDR3 coding sequence is TGTGCCAGCAGTTCCCGGGGGGACGGAGATACGCAGTATTTT.

The genes are TRBV28 and TRBJ1-1; TRBD1 is a possible D gene (6 bases). Trimming shortened V by 10 bases and J by 6 bases, and 21 bases separated the two germline ends. CDR3 length equals 14 residues. Germline CDR1 MDHEN, CDR2 SYDVKM. CDR3 nucleotide sequence: TGTGCCACCACGAGCAGGGGACAAATGGCTGAAGCTTTCTTT. Its translation: CATTSRGQMAEAFF. Supplemented by reference TRBV28 and TRBJ1-1, the full variable domain reads DVKVTQSSRYLVKRTGEKVFLECVQDMDHENMFWYRQDPGLGLRLIYFSYDVKMKEKGDIPEGYSVSREKKERFSLILESASTNQTSMYLCATTSRGQMAEAFFGQGTRLTVV.

This clone was found once. This sequence joins TRBV7-2 and TRBJ1-4, with 8 bases aligning to TRBD1. Germline V gene sequence: CDR1 SGHTA, CDR2 FQGNSA. There are 13 residues in the CDR3. With V trimmed by 5 bases and J by 12 bases, 8 bases remained unmatched. The CDR3 DNA is TGTGCCAGCAGCCCCCGGACAGGGACGGAACTGTTTTTT. Translating it yields CASSPRTGTELFF.

Of note for this clone: In the same sample, other DNA sequences code for this CDR3. This chain joins TRBV30 and TRBJ1-4, with D perhaps matching TRBD1 (5 bases). The V end lost 1 base, the J end lost 5 bases, and 8 bases lay between the germline ends. Germline CDR1 is GTSNPN and CDR2 is SVGIG (reference sequence). This CDR3 is 13 amino acids long. DNA of the CDR3: TGTGCCTGGAGTGGGGGGGGGAATGAAAAACTGTTTTTT. This encodes CAWSGGGNEKLFF.

This rearrangement joins TRBV30 to TRBJ1-2; 9 bases align to TRBD1. Germline CDR1 reads GTSNPN; CDR2 reads SVGIG (reference sequence). V was pared by 1 base and J by 8 bases, with 11 bases of the junction left unmatched. This CDR3 region has 15 residues. The CDR3: CAWSAQGQGLGGYTF. In DNA form, the CDR3 reads TGTGCCTGGAGTGCCCAGGGACAGGGTCTAGGCGGCTACACCTTC.

The rearrangement joins TRBV30 to TRBJ1-2; 8 nucleotides match TRBD1. Germline CDR1 is GTSNPN and CDR2 is SVGIG (reference sequence). This CDR3 has 15 amino acids. Trimming removed 0 bases from V and 8 bases from J; junction bases left unmatched: 11. The CDR3 reads CAWSVQYRTGSGYTF. CDR3 nucleotides: TGTGCCTGGAGTGTACAATATAGGACAGGGAGCGGCTACACCTTC.

CDR3: CASSLGWTGDNEQFF. The CDR3 bases are TGTGCCAGCAGCTTAGGTTGGACAGGGGACAATGAGCAGTTCTTC. The rearrangement uses TRBV11-3 and TRBJ2-1, with 9 positions matching TRBD1. This CDR3 contains 15 residues. The V and J ends lost 1 base and 5 bases, in that order; junction bases with no gene match: 3. Germline CDR1 and CDR2: SGHNT and YENEEA.

This chain connects TRBV7-2 to TRBJ1-6; D is possibly TRBD1 (5 bases). The CDR3 runs 17 residues. Germline assignment: CDR1 SGHTA and CDR2 FQGNSA. V lost 5 bases to trimming and J lost 5 bases, with 19 bases between them. Here the CDR3 DNA reads TGTGCCAGCAGCCCCCAATCCGACAGTCCTAATAATTCACCCCTCCACTTT. Encoded protein: CASSPQSDSPNNSPLHF.

The CDR3 DNA reads TGTGCCATCAGACCCGGACAAGCAACTAATGAAAAACTGTTTTTT. Encoded protein: CAIRPGQATNEKLFF. The chain is built from TRBV10-3 and TRBJ1-4, with a possible D match to TRBD1 (5 bases). CDR1 ENHRY and CDR2 SYGVKD come from the germline V gene. This CDR3 spans 15 amino acids. V dropped 6 bases and J dropped 0 bases, with 11 bases sitting between them.